These 5 T cell receptor beta chains originate from one sample sequenced in a study of T cell responses to AZD1222 COVID-19 vaccine. Method: immunoSEQ multiplex PCR; TCRdb's copy keeps in-frame clones and lacks some. Here the sample spans 140,000 or so clones, roughly nine tenths being singletons. Sequenced here: peripheral blood, sampled 28 days after the second dose of the MenACWY control vaccine. The origin of the receptors is an adult who received the MenACWY meningococcal vaccine as a control.

The rearrangement joins TRBV30 to TRBJ1-5, with D unclear. From germline, CDR1 is GTSNPN and CDR2 SVGIG (reference sequence). V was cut by 4 bases and J by 0 bases, with 10 bases left in between. The CDR3 runs to 14 residues. The CDR3 region is CAWTVAGSNQPQHF. The CDR3 nucleotides are TGTGCCTGGACTGTGGCCGGTAGCAATCAGCCCCAGCATTTT.

The V gene is TRBV13, the J gene TRBJ2-7, with TRBD2 matching over 10 bases. CDR1 PRHDT and CDR2 FYEKMQ come from the germline V gene (reference sequence). The CDR3 contains 12 residues. The V gene end was trimmed by 9 bases and the J gene end by 6 bases; junction bases not matched to a gene: 5. The CDR3 here is CASRIAGGEQYF. The CDR3 nucleotides read TGTGCCAGTAGAATAGCGGGGGGCGAGCAGTACTTC.

V and J are TRBV6-5 and TRBJ1-4; D is unresolved. V was cut by 8 bases and J by 8 bases, with 21 bases left in between. The CDR3 is 15 amino acids. The germline CDR1 and CDR2 sequences are MNHEY and SVGAGI. The CDR3 coding sequence is TGTGCCAGCCGAACCCTTTGGCCCCAACGGGAAAAACTGTTTTTT. It is translated as CASRTLWPQREKLFF.

The chain couples TRBV7-3 to TRBJ1-2; D might be TRBD1 (5 bases). The CDR3 spans 13 residues. V lost 1 base to trimming and J lost 4 bases, with 7 bases between them. The germline gives CDR1 SGHTA, CDR2 FQGTGA. This CDR3 reads CASSLIGTYGYTF. CDR3 DNA sequence: TGTGCCAGCAGCTTAATAGGGACCTATGGCTACACCTTC.

The chain is built from TRBV7-2 and TRBJ2-7; 7 bases line up with TRBD1. The germline CDR1 and CDR2 sequences are SGHTA and FQGNSA. The CDR3 runs 14 residues. The ends lost 5 bases at V and 5 bases at J; junction bases unmatched: 9. In DNA, the CDR3 is TGTGCCAGCAGCCGGGATTCAGGGACAGACGAGCAGTACTTC. Its protein product is CASSRDSGTDEQYF.